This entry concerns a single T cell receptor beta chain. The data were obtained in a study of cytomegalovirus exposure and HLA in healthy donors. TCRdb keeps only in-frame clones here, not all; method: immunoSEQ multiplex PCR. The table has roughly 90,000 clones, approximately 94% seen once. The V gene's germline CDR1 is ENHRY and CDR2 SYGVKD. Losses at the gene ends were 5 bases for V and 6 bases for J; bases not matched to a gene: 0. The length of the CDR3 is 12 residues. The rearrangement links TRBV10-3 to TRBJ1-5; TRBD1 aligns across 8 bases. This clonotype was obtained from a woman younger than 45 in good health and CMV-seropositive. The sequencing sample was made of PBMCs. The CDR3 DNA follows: TGTGCCATCAGTCAGGGGGCTCAGCCCCAGCATTTT. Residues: CAISQGAQPQHF.